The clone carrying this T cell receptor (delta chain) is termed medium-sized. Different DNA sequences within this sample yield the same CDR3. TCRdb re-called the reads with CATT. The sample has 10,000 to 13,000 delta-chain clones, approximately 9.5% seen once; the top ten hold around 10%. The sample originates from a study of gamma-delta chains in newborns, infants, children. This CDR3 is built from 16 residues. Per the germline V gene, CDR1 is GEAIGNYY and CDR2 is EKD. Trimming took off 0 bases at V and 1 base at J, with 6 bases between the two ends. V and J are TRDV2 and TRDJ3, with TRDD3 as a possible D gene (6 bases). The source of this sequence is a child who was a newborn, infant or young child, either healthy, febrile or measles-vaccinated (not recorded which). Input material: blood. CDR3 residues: CACDTLGSWDTRQMFF. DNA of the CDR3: TGTGCCTGTGACACCCTGGGGTCCTGGGACACCCGACAGATGTTTTTC.